Sequencing of this TCR beta chain was carried out in a study of regulatory T cells in long-lasting Graves disease. The CDR3 is 13 amino acids. From germline, CDR1 is SGHNT and CDR2 YYREEE (reference sequence). This sample's time point: newly diagnosed GD, antithyroid drugs for less than 3 months. RNA from PBMCs was the source of the TCR library. Whole-study results and caveats: Persistent disease was characterized by preferential usage of TRBV28, TRBJ1-2 and TRBJ2-5.

CDR3-region Arm-PCR and iRepertoire HTBI primers produced the TCR beta libraries. TCRdb recomputed calls from the multiplex PCR reads with MiXCR, one row per CDR3 protein. The sample holds 350,000 to 450,000 distinct CDR3 sequences, about 15% seen once. This clonotype has only a few counts. What it binds is unknown. One end of the junction varies from germline; a read error may be responsible. The data were also submitted as part of a second study, on T cells in Graves' hyperthyroidism and ophthalmopathy.

The TCR was taken from a middle-aged woman with Graves disease. V usage is TRBV5-4 and J usage is TRBJ1-2; D uncertain. The sample here was peripheral blood mononuclear cells (PBMCs), taken at new diagnosis, from a patient treated with antithyroid drugs. The CDR3: CASSLGTTYGYTF. CDR3 in DNA: TGCGCCAGCAGCTTGGGCACTACCTATGGCTACACCTTC.